This TCR beta chain was recovered during a study of T cell responses to AZD1222 COVID-19 vaccine. This clone was seen only a few times. TCRdb's table, derived via immunoSEQ multiplex PCR, lists solely in-frame clones and lacks some. This table has around 100,000 clones, about 88% appearing once. The CDR3 contains 10 residues. Trimming shortened V by 2 bases and J by 6 bases, and 1 base separated the two germline ends. The germline gives CDR1 MNHEY, CDR2 SMNVEV (reference sequence). This sequence originates from an adult in good health. The starting material was peripheral blood, obtained on day 0 of AZD1222 vaccination. The rearrangement links TRBV27 to TRBJ1-2; D gene unclear. The CDR3 is CASSLNGYTF. Here the CDR3 DNA reads TGTGCCAGCAGTTTAAATGGCTACACCTTC.